These 28 T cell receptor beta chains share one sample of origin, sequenced in a study of T cell responses to AZD1222 COVID-19 vaccine. Sequencing used immunoSEQ multiplex PCR; TCRdb keeps in-frame clones, though not all of them. Among more than 85,000 clones listed, 89% were seen once. The source material was peripheral blood, sampled 28 days after the second AZD1222 dose. Receptors were obtained from an adult who received the AZD1222 COVID-19 vaccine.

As regards this clone: This same CDR3 is encoded by further DNA sequences in the sample. The chain is built from TRBV18 and TRBJ2-3; a weak D match, TRBD2 (5 bases). V was cut by 2 bases and J by 5 bases, with 5 bases left in between. The germline CDR1 and CDR2 sequences are KGHSH and LQKENI. The CDR3 extends over 12 amino acids. The CDR3 DNA is TGTGCCAGCTCACCAGGGAGAGATACGCAGTATTTT. It encodes CASSPGRDTQYF.

The CDR3 DNA follows: TGCGCCAGCAGCCTAGAAAGTAACACTGAAGCTTTCTTT. Residues: CASSLESNTEAFF. V is TRBV4-3 and J is TRBJ1-1; no reliable D call. Deletions cut 4 bases from V and 2 bases from J, with 8 bases between. Germline V gene data show CDR1 as LGHNA and CDR2 as YSLEER. This CDR3 region has 13 residues.

The V and J genes are TRBV28 and TRBJ1-1; TRBD1 aligns across 9 bases. Germline CDR1 and CDR2: MDHEN and SYDVKM. The CDR3 is 15 amino acids. The trim removed 6 bases at V and 5 bases at J, leaving 10 bases unmatched. The CDR3 spells CASSEQGARFTEAFF. The DNA of the CDR3 is TGTGCCAGCAGCGAACAGGGGGCGAGGTTTACTGAAGCTTTCTTT.

The chain is built from TRBV19 and TRBJ2-6; D not certain. The CDR3 totals 15 residues. Germline-derived CDR1 and CDR2 are LNHDA and SQIVND (reference sequence). V gave up 6 bases and J gave up 2 bases, with 11 bases separating them. The CDR3 protein is CASRTRVAGANVLTF. CDR3 sequence (DNA): TGTGCCAGTAGGACAAGGGTAGCTGGGGCCAACGTCCTGACTTTC.

The chain has TRBV5-8 and TRBJ2-5; possibly TRBD1 or TRBD2 for D (6 bases each). Germline V lookup: CDR1 SGHTS, CDR2 YDEGEE. V lost 6 bases, J lost 1 base, and 22 bases lay in between. This CDR3 contains 17 residues. For the CDR3, the DNA is TGTGCCAGCAATCCCCTTCTAGGGGGGCAGCCCCAAGAGACCCAGTACTTC. Translated: CASNPLLGGQPQETQYF. The full variable domain, rest sourced from reference TRBV5-8 and TRBJ2-5, is EAGVTQSPTHLIKTRGQQATLRCSPISGHTSVYWYQQALGLGLQFLLWYDEGEERNRGNFPPRFSGRQFPNYSSELNVNALELEDSALYLCASNPLLGGQPQETQYFGPGTRLLVL.

This chain connects TRBV30 to TRBJ1-3, with D perhaps matching TRBD1 (5 bases). The V and J ends lost 5 bases and 0 bases respectively, with 11 bases between them. The CDR3 extends over 14 amino acids. In germline, CDR1 is GTSNPN, CDR2 SVGIG (reference sequence). CDR3 protein: CAWGGAHSGNTIYF. In DNA, the CDR3 is TGTGCCTGGGGAGGGGCCCACTCTGGAAACACCATATATTTT.

The V and J genes are TRBV12-3 or TRBV12-4 and TRBJ1-5, with D unresolved. The CDR3 consists of 13 residues. With 3 bases removed from V and 4 bases from J, the gap between germline ends came to 7 bases. CDR3 region: CASSFEGNQPQHF. The CDR3 DNA is TGTGCCAGCAGTTTCGAAGGGAATCAGCCCCAGCATTTT.

V and J are TRBV6-2 or TRBV6-3 and TRBJ2-3; the D call may be TRBD1 or TRBD2 (5 bases each). The V end lost 2 bases, the J end lost 5 bases, and 20 bases lay between the germline ends. The CDR3 has 17 amino acids. The germline CDR1 and CDR2 sequences are MNHEY and SVGEGT. For the CDR3, the DNA is TGTGCCAGCAGTTACGGATTATCGGCTACGGGGCTAGATACGCAGTATTTT. Protein product: CASSYGLSATGLDTQYF.

The J gene is TRBJ2-7, the V gene TRBV10-3; TRBD1 matches at 10 bases. CDR1 and CDR2 from the germline V gene are ENHRY and SYGVKD. The CDR3 sequence is 16 residues long. After removal of 2 bases from V and 4 bases from J, the junction contained 8 bases not matched to a gene. The CDR3 coding sequence is TGTGCCATCAGTGAGACCCGACAGGGGGCCCAGTACGAGCAGTACTTC. Amino acid sequence: CAISETRQGAQYEQYF.

This sequence joins TRBV30 and TRBJ2-5; D not certain. From germline, CDR1 is GTSNPN and CDR2 SVGIG (reference sequence). The CDR3 sequence is 13 residues long. V was shortened by 0 bases and J by 5 bases, with 10 bases between the two germline ends. CDR3 sequence reads: CAWSVFAVETQYF. The CDR3 nucleotides read TGTGCCTGGAGTGTATTTGCGGTGGAGACCCAGTACTTC. The variable domain in full, with the rest retrieved from reference TRBV30 and TRBJ2-5, is SQTIHQWPATLVQPVGSPLSLECTVEGTSNPNLYWYRQAAGRGLQLLFYSVGIGQISSEVPQNLSASRPQDRQFILSSKKLLLSDSGFYLCAWSVFAVETQYFGPGTRLLVL.

This chain connects TRBV9 to TRBJ2-2; D is uncertain. CDR1 and CDR2 (germline): SGDLS, YYNGEE. The CDR3 contains 14 residues. Between the trimmed V and J ends, which lost 7 bases and 2 bases, there was a span of 12 bases. CDR3 nucleotides: TGTGCCAGCCGTGGGCTTGGTAACACCGGGGAGCTGTTTTTT. Translated, it gives CASRGLGNTGELFF.

About this clone: This same CDR3 is encoded by further DNA sequences in the sample. The chain uses TRBV19 and TRBJ2-1, with D perhaps matching TRBD2 (5 bases). This CDR3 region has 13 residues. CDR1 and CDR2 from the germline V gene are LNHDA and SQIVND (reference sequence). The V and J ends lost 3 bases and 4 bases respectively, with 7 bases between them. The CDR3 region has the DNA TGTGCCAGTAGTATGGACTCATACAATGAGCAGTTCTTC. This sequence encodes CASSMDSYNEQFF.

The chain has TRBV28 and TRBJ1-5, with D uncertain. The CDR3 is 14 amino acids. V was pared by 3 bases and J by 5 bases, with 11 bases between. Germline-derived CDR1 and CDR2 are MDHEN and SYDVKM. The CDR3 coding sequence is TGTGCCAGCAGTTTGATTTCGAAGCATCAGCCCCAGCATTTT. Residues: CASSLISKHQPQHF.

The rearrangement links TRBV15 to TRBJ2-7; D call uncertain. V was trimmed by 0 bases and J by 0 bases, leaving 9 bases between them. The length of the CDR3 is 15 residues. Germline loops: CDR1 LNHNV, CDR2 YYDKDF (reference sequence). CDR3 sequence (DNA): TGTGCCACCAGCAGAGATTACCAGAGCTCCTACGAGCAGTACTTC. Amino acid sequence: CATSRDYQSSYEQYF.

The rearrangement links TRBV12-5 to TRBJ2-1; D is uncertain. Germline-derived CDR1 and CDR2 are LGHNT and FRNRAP. Trimming pared 0 bases from V and 7 bases from J, leaving 7 bases between. This CDR3 region has 13 residues. The CDR3 protein is CASGLVERNEQFF. The CDR3, as DNA: TGTGCTAGTGGTTTGGTAGAACGGAATGAGCAGTTCTTC.

This rearrangement joins TRBV7-2 to TRBJ1-5; D remains ambiguous. The germline V and J ends were trimmed by 5 bases and 1 base, with 6 bases remaining between them. The CDR3 contains 13 residues. Germline V gives CDR1 SGHTA, CDR2 FQGNSA. This CDR3 reads CASSPGSNQPQHF. The CDR3 DNA sequence: TGTGCCAGCAGCCCCGGGAGCAATCAGCCCCAGCATTTT. Variable domain in full (rest from reference TRBV7-2 and TRBJ1-5): GAGVSQSPSNKVTEKGKDVELRCDPISGHTALYWYRQSLGQGLEFLIYFQGNSAPDKSGLPSDRFSAERTGGSVSTLTIQRTQQEDSAVYLCASSPGSNQPQHFGDGTRLSIL.

The sample holds one count of this clone. The V gene is TRBV6-2 or TRBV6-3, the J gene TRBJ1-5; no clear D. CDR3 length: 14 amino acids. V was shortened by 3 bases and J by 3 bases, with 9 bases between the two germline ends. Germline V gene lookup returns CDR1 MNHEY and CDR2 SVGEGT. The CDR3 region is CASSYSGYNQPQHF. The DNA of the CDR3 is TGTGCCAGCAGTTATTCGGGGTACAATCAGCCCCAGCATTTT.

This chain connects TRBV5-4 to TRBJ2-7; weak D call: TRBD2 (6 bases). V was trimmed by 4 bases and J by 4 bases, leaving 18 bases between them. This CDR3 comprises 15 residues. Germline V gene lookup returns CDR1 SGHNT and CDR2 YYREEE (reference sequence). The CDR3 reads CASSPGLAGRYEQYF. DNA of the CDR3: TGTGCCAGCAGCCCCGGCCTGGCAGGGAGGTACGAGCAGTACTTC.

For this clone: The sample holds other DNA sequences that translate to the same CDR3. The CDR3 protein is CASSVVGGRGETQYF. The CDR3 nucleotides read TGTGCCAGCAGCGTAGTGGGGGGAAGGGGAGAGACCCAGTACTTC. The chain employs TRBV9 and TRBJ2-5; D may be TRBD2 (6 bases). Per the germline V gene, CDR1 is SGDLS and CDR2 is YYNGEE. Between the trimmed V and J ends, which lost 0 bases and 4 bases, there was a span of 13 bases. The CDR3 loop spans 15 amino acids.

The chain links TRBV11-3 to TRBJ2-7; TRBD2 might be the D (5 bases). In germline, CDR1 is SGHNT, CDR2 YENEEA. This CDR3 region has 13 residues. The V end was cut by 5 bases, the J end by 3 bases, with 11 bases between. The CDR3 reads CASSAGRDYEQYF. CDR3 nucleotides: TGTGCCAGCAGCGCGGGCCGGGACTACGAGCAGTACTTC.

The rearrangement joins TRBV9 to TRBJ2-2; 7 positions agree with TRBD1. This CDR3 comprises 14 residues. CDR1 and CDR2 from the germline V gene are SGDLS and YYNGEE. V shed 4 bases, J shed 5 bases, and the junction held 5 bases outside the gene matches. The CDR3 DNA is TGTGCCAGCAGCCCGAGACAGGGAACCGGGGAGCTGTTTTTT. This gives the protein CASSPRQGTGELFF.

This clone was observed a single time. This rearrangement joins TRBV21-1 to TRBJ2-7; the DNA was not compared with TRBD2, the D call given in the table. TRBV21-1 is a listed pseudogene. The length of the CDR3 is 23 residues. This CDR3 reads CASSKAPRFRRREGRVYFYEQYF. The CDR3 nucleotides are TGTGCCAGCAGCAAAGCTCCGAGGTTCCGGAGGCGGGAGGGCCGGGTCTACTTCTACGAGCAGTACTTC.

V gene TRBV10-3 combines with J gene TRBJ2-1; 10 nucleotides agree with TRBD2. Trimming removed 4 bases from V and 9 bases from J; junction bases left unmatched: 9. CDR3 length: 15 residues. Germline V lookup: CDR1 ENHRY, CDR2 SYGVKD. The CDR3: CAISGGSGRVTEQFF. The CDR3 DNA is TGTGCCATCAGTGGAGGGAGCGGGAGGGTGACTGAGCAGTTCTTC.

CDR3 nucleotides: TGCGCCAGCAGCCAAGAGCTGGGTCACAATGAGCAGTTCTTC. Residues: CASSQELGHNEQFF. V gene TRBV4-3 combines with J gene TRBJ2-1; no clear D gene. The V gene's germline CDR1 is LGHNA and CDR2 YSLEER. CDR3 length: 14 residues. Trimming left V 0 bases short and J 5 bases short, with 8 bases between.

This chain connects TRBV28 to TRBJ2-3; 7 bases are shared with TRBD1. The CDR3 spans 16 residues. After removal of 3 bases from V and 1 base from J, the junction contained 7 bases not matched to a gene. Germline lookup yields CDR1 MDHEN and CDR2 SYDVKM. The CDR3 DNA is TGTGCCAGCAGTTTCCTCCGGGACAGTGGCACAGATACGCAGTATTTT. As protein: CASSFLRDSGTDTQYF. The full variable domain, its missing parts supplied by reference TRBV28 and TRBJ2-3, is DVKVTQSSRYLVKRTGEKVFLECVQDMDHENMFWYRQDPGLGLRLIYFSYDVKMKEKGDIPEGYSVSREKKERFSLILESASTNQTSMYLCASSFLRDSGTDTQYFGPGTRLTVL.

This chain links TRBV7-2 with TRBJ2-7, with 12 bases aligning to TRBD2. The V and J ends lost 5 bases and 2 bases, in that order; junction bases with no gene match: 4. CDR1 SGHTA and CDR2 FQGNSA come from the germline V gene. This CDR3 contains 15 residues. The CDR3 bases are TGTGCCAGCAGCATACGGACTAGCGGGACCTACGAGCAGTACTTC. It translates to CASSIRTSGTYEQYF.

The chain uses TRBV7-7 and TRBJ2-7; D is unresolved. The ends were cut back, 1 base at V and 2 bases at J, with 12 bases in the middle. Germline V gene data show CDR1 as SSHAT and CDR2 as FNYEAQ (reference sequence). The CDR3 runs 15 residues. DNA of the CDR3: TGTGCCAGCAGCTTAGATTATGGGTCTGCCTACGAGCAGTACTTC. The encoded protein is CASSLDYGSAYEQYF. Complete variable domain (other parts from reference TRBV7-7 and TRBJ2-7): GAGVSQSPRYKVTKRGQDVTLRCDPISSHATLYWYQQALGQGPEFLTYFNYEAQPDKSGLPSDRFSAERPEGSISTLTIQRTEQRDSAMYRCASSLDYGSAYEQYFGPGTRLTVT.

V and J are TRBV7-3 and TRBJ2-7; 8 bases align to TRBD2. From germline, CDR1 is SGHTA and CDR2 FQGTGA. The trim removed 6 bases at V and 4 bases at J, leaving 8 bases unmatched. The CDR3 is 14 amino acids. This CDR3 reads CASSNSGNSYEQYF. The CDR3 nucleotides read TGTGCCAGCAGTAATAGCGGGAATTCGTACGAGCAGTACTTC.